The T cell receptor (beta chain) described here comes from a study of shared clonotypes between healthy human individuals. Germline V gene lookup returns CDR1 MNHEY and CDR2 SMNVEV (reference sequence). J gave up 0 bases and V 5 bases, and 13 bases lay outside the gene matches. This CDR3 is 18 amino acids long. How the authors handled the data: Owing to the provision of junction-only sequences devoid of quality scores by immunoSEQ, filtering differed. The repertoire was sequenced with immunoSEQ multiplex PCR; TCRdb's copy has only in-frame clones and lacks some. V and J calls and clone size are given by that table; D and trimming were obtained from the DNA. The sample yields more than 2 million clones, around 95% seen once. CD45RO-negative, CCR7-selected cells formed the naive CD8 fraction, which excluded terminally differentiated effector memory CD45RA+ cells. The count of this clone is one.

The sequencing input was naive CD8+ T cells from PBMCs. The source is a man aged 18 to 29 in good health. Some clones in this sample may be carry-over from other donors' samples. The rearrangement joins TRBV27 to TRBJ2-3; 8 positions agree with TRBD2. The CDR3 DNA follows: TGTGCCAGCAGTCCGTACACTGTAGCGGGGTCAAGCACAGATACGCAGTATTTT. It specifies CASSPYTVAGSSTDTQYF.